This T cell receptor beta chain was profiled in a study of early T cells in non-severe SARS-CoV-2 infection (dated by TCRdb to 2020 to 2023). Background for the entire study: Bulk RNA from unsorted whole blood was used for TCR sequencing, so alpha and beta chains could not be paired. The research as a whole found: VDJdb matching was skewed toward anti-spike CD8 responses and likely underestimated virus-specific expansions by missing private and CD4 specificities.

In the case of this clonotype: Its antigen is unknown. This may be a read error: a much more frequent sequence differs by one nucleotide.

The library was obtained by 5' RACE. Sequencing instrument: NextSeq 500. To correct for sequencing error and PCR bias, the TCR library protocol tagged individual cDNA molecules with unique molecular identifiers. Both TCR alpha and beta chains were sequenced, and tight co-correlation was observed between alpha and beta sequence abundances in each sample. The original pipeline was this. V gene, J gene and CDR3 annotation of TCR sequences was performed with Decombinator V4. Expanded TCRs were defined as changing significantly between any two time points under a Poisson model with p below 0.0001. TCR abundances were normalised to the total number of TCRs sequenced per sample and were expressed as counts per million. VDJdb, accessed on 1 November 2021, was searched for TCRs annotated for CMV, EBV and SARS-CoV-2, and TCRs annotated for more than one antigen were excluded. Using fastp at Q25 and MiXCR, TCRdb reprocessed the public reads and kept productive beta chains. Rows are unified per CDR3 protein, each entry keeping the most common DNA and genes. TCRdb, not the authors, supplied the V and J calls. In all, the sample holds approximately 69,000 distinct CDR3 sequences, and around 12% of those were seen once. The ten largest account for 2.7% of the sample.

This was a case-control study nested in a cohort of healthcare workers in London, UK, who had nasopharyngeal swab PCR tests and blood samples taken every week. Healthcare workers were recruited between 23 and 31 March 2020, during the week of the UK lockdown, and were followed weekly for up to roughly 15 weeks. The receptor was derived from an adult who was a healthcare worker with PCR-confirmed SARS-CoV-2 infection or an uninfected control (not recorded which). The sample in question was whole blood, obtained at baseline.

CDR3 protein: CASSLDSAYEQYF. The bases read TGTGCCAGCAGCTTAGATTCCGCCTACGAGCAGTACTTC. This chain is built from TRBV11-2 and TRBJ2-7, with the D gene call left open. The CDR3 contains 13 residues, cysteine and phenylalanine counted. CDR3 DNA only is kept here, 39 bases in frame from base 1. Reading the germline V gene gives CDR1 SGHAT and CDR2 FQNNGV. The junction carries 5 bases between V and J, which are trimmed by 0 bases and 2 bases respectively.